This TCR beta chain was sequenced in a study of T cell repertoires in cytomegalovirus infection. Only a few counts were recorded for this clonotype. Its antigen is not known. Between the trimmed V and J ends, which lost 0 bases and 7 bases, there was a span of 13 bases. The CDR3 has 15 residues. Germline V lookup: CDR1 MNHNY, CDR2 SVGAGI (reference sequence). Via MiXCR, TCRdb re-called the reads, giving one row per CDR3 protein. The data hold 900,000 to 950,000 distinct CDR3 sequences, with roughly 31% observed a single time. This chain links TRBV6-6 with TRBJ1-5; possibly TRBD1 for D (5 bases). The specimen was cultured CD8+ T cells from PBMCs, collected from culture after CMV antigen stimulation. This receptor was taken from a human donor in good health (CMV status not recorded). Some clones in this sample may be carry-over from other donors' samples. As DNA, the CDR3 is TGTGCCAGCAGTTACTCGGGGGGAAAGGACCAGCCCCAGCATTTT. Its translation is CASSYSGGKDQPQHF.